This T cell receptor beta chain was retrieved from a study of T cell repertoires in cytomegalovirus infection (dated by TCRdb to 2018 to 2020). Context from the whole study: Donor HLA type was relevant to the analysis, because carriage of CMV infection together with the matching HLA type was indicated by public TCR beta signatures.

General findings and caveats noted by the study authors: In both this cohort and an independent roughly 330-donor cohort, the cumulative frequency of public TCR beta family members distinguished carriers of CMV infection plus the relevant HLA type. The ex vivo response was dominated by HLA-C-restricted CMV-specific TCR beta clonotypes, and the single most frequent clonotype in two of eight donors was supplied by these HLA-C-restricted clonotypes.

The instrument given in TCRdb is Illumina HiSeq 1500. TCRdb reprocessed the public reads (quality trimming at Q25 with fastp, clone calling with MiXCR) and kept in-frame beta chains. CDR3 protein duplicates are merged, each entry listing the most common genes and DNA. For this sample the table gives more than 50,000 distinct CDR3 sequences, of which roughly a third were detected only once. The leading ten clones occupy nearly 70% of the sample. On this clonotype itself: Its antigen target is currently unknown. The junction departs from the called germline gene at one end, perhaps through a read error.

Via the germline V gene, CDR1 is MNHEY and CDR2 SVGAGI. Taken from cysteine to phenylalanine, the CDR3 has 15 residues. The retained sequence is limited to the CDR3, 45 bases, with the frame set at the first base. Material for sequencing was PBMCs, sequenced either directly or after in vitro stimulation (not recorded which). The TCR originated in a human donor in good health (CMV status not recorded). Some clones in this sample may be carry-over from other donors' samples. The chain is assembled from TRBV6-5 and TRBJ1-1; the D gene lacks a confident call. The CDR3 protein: CARRRTEETHTEAFF. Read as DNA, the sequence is TGTGCCCGCAGACGTACTGAGGAAACGCACACTGAAGCTTTCTTT.